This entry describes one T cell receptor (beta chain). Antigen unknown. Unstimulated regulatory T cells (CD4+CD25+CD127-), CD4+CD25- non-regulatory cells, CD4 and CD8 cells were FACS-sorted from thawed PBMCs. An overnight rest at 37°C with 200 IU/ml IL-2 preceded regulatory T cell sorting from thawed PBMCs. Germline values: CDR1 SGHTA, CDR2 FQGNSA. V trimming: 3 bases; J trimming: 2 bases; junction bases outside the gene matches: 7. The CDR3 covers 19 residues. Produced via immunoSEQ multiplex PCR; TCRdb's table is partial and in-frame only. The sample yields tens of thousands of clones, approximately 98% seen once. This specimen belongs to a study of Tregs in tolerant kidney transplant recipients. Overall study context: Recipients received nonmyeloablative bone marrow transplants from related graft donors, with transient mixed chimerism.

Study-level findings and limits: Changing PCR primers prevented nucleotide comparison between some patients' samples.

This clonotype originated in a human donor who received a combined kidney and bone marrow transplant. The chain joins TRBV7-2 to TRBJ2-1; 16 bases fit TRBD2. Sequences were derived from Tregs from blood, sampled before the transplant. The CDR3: CASSFGTSGRGGAYNEQFF. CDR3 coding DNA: TGTGCCAGCAGCTTTGGGACTAGCGGGAGGGGAGGTGCCTACAATGAGCAGTTCTTC. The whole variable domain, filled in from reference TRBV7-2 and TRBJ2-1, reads GAGVSQSPSNKVTEKGKDVELRCDPISGHTALYWYRQSLGQGLEFLIYFQGNSAPDKSGLPSDRFSAERTGGSVSTLTIQRTQQEDSAVYLCASSFGTSGRGGAYNEQFFGPGTRLTVL.